This T cell receptor (beta chain) appears in the sequencing data of a study of type 1 regulatory T cells. Study overall: T-allo10 is an in vitro-generated, Tr1-enriched CD4 T cell product specific for alloantigen.

This clonotype occurred a few times. Its specificity is unknown. TCRdb analysed the reads with MiXCR anew, one entry per CDR3 protein. Seen here are about 23,000 distinct CDR3 sequences, roughly 45% observed once, and the top ten hold under 5%. The ends lost 3 bases at V and 6 bases at J; junction bases unmatched: 5. This CDR3 spans 14 amino acids. In germline, CDR1 is KGHSH, CDR2 LQKENI. J is TRBJ2-5 and V is TRBV18; TRBD1 aligns across 9 bases. Input material: cultured T cells, either the whole culture or a sorted T cell fraction (not recorded which). The TCR comes from a human donor in good health. The CDR3: CASSPLGQGKTQYF. The CDR3 bases are TGTGCCAGCTCACCTTTGGGACAGGGAAAGACCCAGTACTTC. The whole variable domain, filled in from reference TRBV18 and TRBJ2-5, reads NAGVMQNPRHLVRRRGQEARLRCSPMKGHSHVYWYRQLPEEGLKFMVYLQKENIIDESGMPKERFSAEFPKEGPSILRIQQVVRGDSAAYFCASSPLGQGKTQYFGPGTRLLVL.